These T cell receptor beta chains were read from a single sample in a study of blood T cell repertoires in COVID-19. Clones were read by immunoSEQ multiplex PCR, and TCRdb kept only the in-frame ones, dropping some. This table holds about 300,000 clones, around 88% found once. The sample comprised peripheral blood. The source of these receptors is a woman aged 45-65 years with acute or convalescent COVID-19. CDR3s include the opening cysteine and the closing phenylalanine or tryptophan. A D gene is named only where the DNA matches it firmly. Clone size is shown for a subset of rows, as once, few, many or a class of expanded clone.

>TRBV5-1|TRBD1|-|TRBJ2-5
TGCGCCAGCAGACCGACCGGGACAGGGGGCGAGACCCAGTACTTC
CASRPTGTGGETQYF
>TRBV5-1|TRBD2|-|TRBJ2-5
TGCGCCAGCAGCCCGACTAGCGGGAGCGTGGTCGGCGAGACCCAGTACTTC
CASSPTSGSVVGETQYF
>TRBV3-1/TRBV3-2|-|-|TRBJ1-2
TGTGCCAGCAGCCAAGGGGATTCAGGGCTTGCGTATGGCTACACCTTC
CASSQGDSGLAYGYTF
>TRBV5-4|TRBD2|-|TRBJ2-1
TGTGCCAGCAGCTTGGAACTAGCGGGAGGCGAAGAGCAGTTCTTC
CASSLELAGGEEQFF
>TRBV5-8|TRBD2|-|TRBJ2-1
TGTGCCAGCAGCCCCTGGACTAGTAATGAGCAGTTCTTC
CASSPWTSNEQFF
>TRBV24-1|-|-|TRBJ1-2
TGTGCCACCAGTGATGGTCTAAGTACTAGGGGACATCCCACTAACTATGGCTACACCTTC
CATSDGLSTRGHPTNYGYTF
>TRBV2|TRBD1|-|TRBJ1-1
TGTGCCAGCAGGAGACAGGGGATGGGGACTGAAGCTTTCTTT
CASRRQGMGTEAFF
>TRBV18|TRBD1|-|TRBJ1-5
TGTGCCAGCTCACTAACAGGGGGCATGGGCAATCAGCCCCAGCATTTT
CASSLTGGMGNQPQHF
>TRBV27|TRBD2|-|TRBJ2-1
TGTGCCAGCCTGGGCGTAGCGGGGGGATACAATGAGCAGTTCTTC
CASLGVAGGYNEQFF
>TRBV3-1/TRBV3-2|-|-|TRBJ1-2
TGTGCCAGCAGCCCGGAGCAGGGGAGAGGTGGCTACACCTTC
CASSPEQGRGGYTF
>TRBV23-1|TRBD1|-|TRBJ2-2
TGCGCCCCGACCCGGACAGGGGGCTGTACCGGGGAGCTGTTTTTT
CAPTRTGGCTGELFF
>TRBV28|TRBD1|-|TRBJ1-2
TGTGCCAGCAGGGCCGGGACAGGGTGGGGCTATGGCTACACCTTC
CASRAGTGWGYGYTF
>TRBV7-6|-|-|TRBJ1-2
TGTGCCAGCAGCCCTACAGGGATATTTCGGAGGTTCTATGGCTACACCTTC
CASSPTGIFRRFYGYTF
>TRBV3-1/TRBV3-2|-|-|TRBJ1-5
TGTGCCAGCAGCCAAGTTCTTAATCAGCCCCAGCATTTT
CASSQVLNQPQHF
>TRBV19|-|-|TRBJ1-5
TGTGCCAGTAGACTTAACAGGGATCAGCCCCAGCATTTT
CASRLNRDQPQHF
>TRBV14|TRBD1|-|TRBJ1-4
TGTGCCAGCAGCCAAGCCGGACAGGGTGAAAAACTGTTTTTT
CASSQAGQGEKLFF
>TRBV6-2/TRBV6-3|TRBD2|-|TRBJ2-1
TGTGCCAGCAGCCCGACTAGCGGGGAATACAATGAGCAGTTCTTC
CASSPTSGEYNEQFF
>TRBV7-8|TRBD1|-|TRBJ1-3
TGTGCCAGCAGCTTAGGTTTCCGTGACAGGGGAAGAAACACCATATATTTT
CASSLGFRDRGRNTIYF
>TRBV5-1|TRBD2|-|TRBJ2-3
TGCGCCAGCAGCAAGGAAGGGACTAGCGGGTCTTTAGATACGCAGTATTTT
CASSKEGTSGSLDTQYF
>TRBV5-6|TRBD2|-|TRBJ2-5
TGTGCCAGCAGCCAGCGGGGGTTCCAAGAGACCCAGTACTTC
CASSQRGFQETQYF
>TRBV5-1|TRBD1|-|TRBJ1-6
TGCGCCAGCAGCTTAGGACAGGGGGCTACAGATTCACCCCTCCACTTT
CASSLGQGATDSPLHF
>TRBV7-9|-|-|TRBJ1-1
TGTGCCAGCAGCTTAGGTGGGCAGGTGAACACTGAAGCTTTCTTT
CASSLGGQVNTEAFF
>TRBV18|-|-|TRBJ1-3
TGTGCCAGCTCACCGCGGGGGCCTGGAAACACCATATATTTT
CASSPRGPGNTIYF
>TRBV6-5|-|-|TRBJ1-6
TGTGCCAGCAGTTTGGGGCAGCCGGATAATTCACCCCTCCACTTT
CASSLGQPDNSPLHF
>TRBV2|TRBD2|-|TRBJ2-2
TGTGCCAGCAGAACCTCTAGCGGGGGATACACCGGGGAGCTGTTTTTT
CASRTSSGGYTGELFF
>TRBV4-3|-|-|TRBJ2-5
TGCGCCAGCAGCCAAGATAACGGGAGAGAGACCCAGTACTTC
CASSQDNGRETQYF
>TRBV18|TRBD1|-|TRBJ1-2
TGTGCCAGCTCGGGACAGAAAAACTATGGCTACACCTTC
CASSGQKNYGYTF
>TRBV27|TRBD1|-|TRBJ2-7
TGTGCCAGTACTTACCGGGACAGCCTTTCCTACGAGCAGTACTTC
CASTYRDSLSYEQYF
>TRBV18|-|-|TRBJ1-1
TGTGCCAGCTCACCGTCAGTACAGAACACTGAAGCTTTCTTT
CASSPSVQNTEAFF
>TRBV2|-|-|TRBJ2-2
TGTGCCAGCACTGTCCGACAGCTTTACACCGGGGAGCTGTTTTTT
CASTVRQLYTGELFF
>TRBV30|-|-|TRBJ1-1
TGTGCCTGGAGTGAGGAAAGCGGCACTGAAGCTTTCTTT
CAWSEESGTEAFF
>TRBV5-4|TRBD2|-|TRBJ2-5
TGTGCCAGCAGCCCCCCCCGGTTGGGGGGGTGGGAGACCCAGTACTTC
CASSPPRLGGWETQYF
>TRBV4-2|TRBD2|once|TRBJ2-5
TGTGCCAGCAGCTTCATAGCGGGAGGACAAGAGACCCAGTACTTC
CASSFIAGGQETQYF
>TRBV6-5|-|-|TRBJ2-3
TGTGCCAGCAGTTTCCCAGGGGAGGATACGCAGTATTTT
CASSFPGEDTQYF
>TRBV9|TRBD1|-|TRBJ2-5
TGTGCCAGCAGCGTAGGGACAGGGGGCTGGGAGACCCAGTACTTC
CASSVGTGGWETQYF
>TRBV7-9|-|few|TRBJ2-1
TGTGCCAGCAGCTTAGGACAGGAAAGTGCTGAGCAGTTCTTC
CASSLGQESAEQFF